Detailed here is one T cell receptor beta chain. This record comes from a study of T cell responses to AZD1222 COVID-19 vaccine. Profiling relied on immunoSEQ multiplex PCR, and the TCRdb table lists in-frame clones only, not all of them. Here the sample spans 150,000 to 200,000 clones, less than 95% being singletons. This CDR3 is built from 12 residues. CDR1 MDHEN and CDR2 SYDVKM come from the germline V gene. The V end was cut by 6 bases, the J end by 0 bases, with 3 bases between. Material: peripheral blood, obtained on day 0 of AZD1222 vaccination. This receptor was identified in an adult in good health. The chain carries TRBV28 and TRBJ1-5, with D hard to call. This chain's CDR3 is CASRGSNQPQHF. Here the CDR3 DNA reads TGTGCCAGCAGGGGTAGCAATCAGCCCCAGCATTTT.